Listed below are T cell receptor beta chains from one sample, sequenced in a study of shared clonotypes between healthy human individuals. Generated by immunoSEQ multiplex PCR, the TCRdb table keeps only in-frame clones and is missing some. The table shows roughly 500,000 clones, with roughly 80% occurring only once. The sequencing input was PBMCs. Receptors were obtained from a woman between 40 and 50 years old in good health. Some clones in this sample may be carry-over from other donors' samples. Both conserved end residues are part of each CDR3. D genes are given only for firm matches. Clone size is given for some rows only: seen once, a few or many times, or a class if the clone is expanded.

NA | TRBJ1-2 | once | TRBV2 | CASVNRTGYGYTF | TGTGCCAGCGTTAATAGGACGGGATATGGCTACACCTTC
NA | TRBJ1-3 | few | TRBV5-6 | CASSLAQGFTF | TGTGCCAGCAGCTTGGCCCAAGGATTCACTTTT
NA | TRBJ1-2 | NA | TRBV20-1 | CSASGVYGYTF | TGCAGTGCTAGTGGGGTCTATGGCTACACCTTC
NA | TRBJ1-5 | few | TRBV30 | CAWTAAGSQPQHF | TGTGCCTGGACTGCCGCGGGGAGTCAGCCCCAGCATTTT
NA | TRBJ1-5 | NA | TRBV10-3 | CAISPDGYNQPQHF | TGTGCCATCAGCCCGGACGGCTACAATCAGCCCCAGCATTTT
TRBD1 | TRBJ1-1 | once | TRBV5-8 | CASTLDRGVTEAFF | TGTGCCAGCACCCTCGACAGGGGGGTCACTGAAGCTTTCTTT
NA | TRBJ2-5 | once | TRBV5-4 | CASSSKIGDGETQYF | TGTGCCAGCAGCTCGAAGATAGGGGATGGGGAGACCCAGTACTTC
NA | TRBJ1-4 | NA | TRBV15 | CATSPADYRGEKLFF | TGTGCCACCAGCCCCGCGGATTACCGTGGGGAAAAACTGTTTTTT
TRBD1 | TRBJ2-7 | NA | TRBV6-1 | CASSDVTGGYEQYF | TGTGCCAGCAGTGACGTCACAGGGGGGTACGAGCAGTACTTC
TRBD1 | TRBJ1-5 | NA | TRBV7-8 | CASSFSGGNSNQPQHF | TGTGCCAGCAGCTTTTCAGGGGGCAATAGCAATCAGCCCCAGCATTTT
NA | TRBJ1-5 | NA | TRBV6-5 | CASSSTGYSNQPQHF | TGTGCCAGCAGTTCAACAGGTTATAGCAATCAGCCCCAGCATTTT
NA | TRBJ1-2 | many | TRBV28 | CASSFHSDGYTF | TGTGCCAGCAGTTTTCATTCCGATGGCTACACCTTC
TRBD1 | TRBJ1-4 | NA | TRBV28 | CASRTGGAVEKLFF | TGTGCCAGCAGGACAGGGGGCGCGGTTGAAAAACTGTTTTTT
TRBD1 | TRBJ1-2 | NA | TRBV28 | CASTEGDRGLEGYTF | TGTGCCAGCACCGAAGGGGACAGGGGTTTGGAAGGCTACACCTTC
TRBD1 | TRBJ1-2 | NA | TRBV28 | CASSSNRGVDGYTF | TGTGCCAGCAGTTCTAACAGGGGTGTGGATGGCTACACCTTC
NA | TRBJ1-4 | NA | TRBV7-9 | CASSPQTAFNEKLFF | TGTGCCAGCAGCCCCCAGACCGCCTTTAATGAAAAACTGTTTTTT
TRBD2 | TRBJ2-7 | NA | TRBV5-4 | CASSLDTSGRIYEQYF | TGTGCCAGCAGCCTTGATACTAGCGGGAGGATCTACGAGCAGTACTTC
NA | TRBJ1-4 | NA | TRBV5-1 | CASRQTGSHEKLFF | TGCGCCAGCAGGCAAACAGGGTCCCATGAAAAACTGTTTTTT
NA | TRBJ2-3 | NA | TRBV5-1 | CASSSGASSTDTQYF | TGCGCCAGCAGTAGCGGCGCTTCTAGCACAGATACGCAGTATTTT
NA | TRBJ2-1 | NA | TRBV11-3 | CASSQSHNSYEQFF | TGTGCCAGCAGCCAAAGTCACAATTCTTATGAGCAGTTCTTC
NA | TRBJ2-5 | NA | TRBV7-2 | CASSLAGREETQYF | TGTGCCAGCAGCTTAGCGGGGAGAGAAGAGACCCAGTACTTC
NA | TRBJ2-7 | NA | TRBV5-1 | CASSSGGYEQYF | TGCGCCAGCAGTTCTGGAGGGTACGAGCAGTACTTC
NA | TRBJ1-1 | NA | TRBV5-1 | CASSLTGTNTEAFF | TGCGCCAGCAGCTTGACAGGCACTAACACTGAAGCTTTCTTT
TRBD2 | TRBJ2-1 | once | TRBV19 | CASSIVLAGYNEQFF | TGTGCCAGTAGTATAGTGCTAGCGGGCTACAATGAGCAGTTCTTC
NA | TRBJ2-3 | once | TRBV5-6 | CASSFFSTGRLLTDTQYF | TGTGCCAGCAGCTTTTTCTCAACAGGAAGACTCCTCACAGATACGCAGTATTTT
NA | TRBJ1-2 | many | TRBV20-1 | CSARGYGYTF | TGCAGTGCTAGAGGTTATGGCTACACCTTC
NA | TRBJ2-7 | few | TRBV5-1 | CASSLGETRSEQYF | TGCGCCAGCAGCTTGGGGGAGACTAGATCCGAGCAGTACTTC
NA | TRBJ1-2 | NA | TRBV19 | CASSMSPGVTNYGYTF | TGTGCCAGTAGTATGAGCCCAGGAGTTACTAACTATGGCTACACCTTC